Below are 2 T cell receptor beta chains sequenced from a single sample in a study of CD8+CD57+ T cells in acquired aplastic anemia. Genomic DNA, the template, was used for profiling of the TCR beta VDJ and CDR3. Each CDR3 protein gets one entry after TCRdb re-called the reads with MiXCR. The sample has some 180,000 distinct CDR3 sequences, 46% seen once; the top ten hold around 2.7%. The sample comprised sorted CD4+, CD8+, or CD8+CD57+ T cells (not recorded which) from PBMCs. The receptors here all came from a human donor in good health.

This clonotype was found many times. This chain links TRBV7-3 with TRBJ2-1, with D unresolved. This CDR3 has 14 residues. Deletions cut 1 base from V and 5 bases from J, with 9 bases between. Germline V lookup: CDR1 SGHTA, CDR2 FQGTGA. The CDR3 sequence is CASSLRPSNNEQFF. DNA of the CDR3: TGTGCCAGCAGCTTAAGGCCCTCGAACAATGAGCAGTTCTTC.

The sample holds one count of this clonotype. The chain carries TRBV10-3 and TRBJ1-1, with D hard to call. The V end was cut by 2 bases, the J end by 3 bases, with 4 bases between. CDR3 size: 12 residues. Germline CDR1 reads ENHRY; CDR2 reads SYGVKD. The DNA of the CDR3 is TGTGCCATCAGTGAGACAGACACTGAAGCTTTCTTT. Encoded protein: CAISETDTEAFF.